This is a list of T cell receptor beta chains from one sample in a study of blood T cell repertoires in COVID-19. Sequenced by immunoSEQ multiplex PCR; TCRdb stores in-frame clones only, minus some. The table has more than 85,000 clones, 70% to 90% seen once. Sequenced input: peripheral blood. These TCRs come from a human donor in a cohort sampled during active COVID-19. CDR3s include the opening cysteine and the closing phenylalanine or tryptophan. The order of the fields is CDR3 protein, CDR3 DNA, D gene, J gene, clone size, V gene. A D gene is named only where the DNA matches it firmly. For some rows the clone size is stated as once, few or many, or as a class when expanded; others skip it.

CDR3aa: CASSFARGGANQPQHF; CDR3nt: TGTGCCAGCAGCTTCGCGCGGGGGGGGGCCAATCAGCCCCAGCATTTT; d_gene: -; j_gene: TRBJ1-5; abundance: -; v_gene: TRBV7-2
CDR3aa: CATSGRGAESSYEQYF; CDR3nt: TGTGCCACCAGCGGCCGCGGAGCGGAATCTTCCTACGAGCAGTACTTC; d_gene: -; j_gene: TRBJ2-7; abundance: -; v_gene: TRBV15
CDR3aa: CASSIGGVYNEQFF; CDR3nt: TGTGCCAGTAGTATAGGGGGGGTTTACAATGAGCAGTTCTTC; d_gene: -; j_gene: TRBJ2-1; abundance: -; v_gene: TRBV19
CDR3aa: CASSVWTGEGEQYF; CDR3nt: TGTGCCAGCAGCGTTTGGACAGGGGAGGGCGAGCAGTACTTC; d_gene: TRBD1; j_gene: TRBJ2-7; abundance: -; v_gene: TRBV9
CDR3aa: CASSPEGHEQYF; CDR3nt: TGTGCCAGCAGCCCAGAGGGCCACGAGCAGTACTTC; d_gene: -; j_gene: TRBJ2-7; abundance: -; v_gene: TRBV11-2
CDR3aa: CASSQGGGQGAGEQYF; CDR3nt: TGCGCCAGCAGCCAAGGGGGGGGACAGGGGGCAGGCGAGCAGTACTTC; d_gene: TRBD1; j_gene: TRBJ2-7; abundance: -; v_gene: TRBV4-1
CDR3aa: CASRHVDRVKETQYF; CDR3nt: TGCGCCAGCAGGCATGTCGACAGGGTCAAAGAGACCCAGTACTTC; d_gene: TRBD1; j_gene: TRBJ2-5; abundance: -; v_gene: TRBV4-1
CDR3aa: CATAGNSNSPLHF; CDR3nt: TGTGCCACCGCGGGCAACAGTAATTCACCCCTCCACTTT; d_gene: -; j_gene: TRBJ1-6; abundance: -; v_gene: TRBV4-2
CDR3aa: CASSRESINYGYTF; CDR3nt: TGTGCCAGCAGCAGAGAGTCTATTAACTATGGCTACACCTTC; d_gene: -; j_gene: TRBJ1-2; abundance: -; v_gene: TRBV5-5
CDR3aa: CASSQVRGNEQFF; CDR3nt: TGTGCCAGCAGCCAGGTTAGGGGCAATGAGCAGTTCTTC; d_gene: -; j_gene: TRBJ2-1; abundance: -; v_gene: TRBV4-2
CDR3aa: CASSLLTEYNEQFF; CDR3nt: TGTGCCAGCAGTTTACTGACAGAGTACAATGAGCAGTTCTTC; d_gene: -; j_gene: TRBJ2-1; abundance: once; v_gene: TRBV28
CDR3aa: CAWSPGQTNSPLHF; CDR3nt: TGTGCCTGGAGTCCCGGACAGACTAATTCACCCCTCCACTTT; d_gene: -; j_gene: TRBJ1-6; abundance: -; v_gene: TRBV30
CDR3aa: CASSFSSGKTGELFF; CDR3nt: TGTGCCAGCAGCTTCTCTAGCGGTAAAACCGGGGAGCTGTTTTTT; d_gene: TRBD2; j_gene: TRBJ2-2; abundance: -; v_gene: TRBV7-9
CDR3aa: CASSLSSTGELFF; CDR3nt: TGTGCCAGCAGTTTATCTAGCACCGGGGAGCTGTTTTTT; d_gene: -; j_gene: TRBJ2-2; abundance: once; v_gene: TRBV12-3/TRBV12-4
CDR3aa: CASSPGLVYEQYF; CDR3nt: TGTGCCAGCAGCCCGGGACTCGTCTACGAGCAGTACTTC; d_gene: -; j_gene: TRBJ2-7; abundance: -; v_gene: TRBV6-5
CDR3aa: CATSDGGGGDTDTQYF; CDR3nt: TGTGCCACCAGTGATGGCGGCGGGGGGGACACAGATACGCAGTATTTT; d_gene: TRBD2; j_gene: TRBJ2-3; abundance: -; v_gene: TRBV24-1
CDR3aa: CASSPSGQATDTQYF; CDR3nt: TGTGCCAGCTCACCCTCAGGGCAGGCCACAGATACGCAGTATTTT; d_gene: -; j_gene: TRBJ2-3; abundance: once; v_gene: TRBV18
CDR3aa: CASSIGTSGGSLSYEQYF; CDR3nt: TGCGCCAGCAGCATAGGGACTAGCGGGGGATCACTTTCCTACGAGCAGTACTTC; d_gene: TRBD2; j_gene: TRBJ2-7; abundance: -; v_gene: TRBV5-1
CDR3aa: CAISVTGGGYEQYF; CDR3nt: TGTGCCATCAGCGTGACAGGCGGGGGATACGAGCAGTACTTC; d_gene: -; j_gene: TRBJ2-7; abundance: -; v_gene: TRBV10-3
CDR3aa: CASSPGQLYGYTF; CDR3nt: TGTGCCAGCAGTCCGGGACAGCTTTATGGCTACACCTTC; d_gene: TRBD1; j_gene: TRBJ1-2; abundance: -; v_gene: TRBV6-6
CDR3aa: CASSFPESGPNTEAFF; CDR3nt: TGTGCCAGCAGCTTTCCGGAAAGCGGTCCGAACACTGAAGCTTTCTTT; d_gene: -; j_gene: TRBJ1-1; abundance: -; v_gene: TRBV5-4
CDR3aa: CAWKSGGPTNEKLFF; CDR3nt: TGTGCCTGGAAGAGCGGGGGGCCGACTAATGAAAAACTGTTTTTT; d_gene: -; j_gene: TRBJ1-4; abundance: -; v_gene: TRBV30
CDR3aa: CATSRDSGSTDTQYF; CDR3nt: TGTGCCACCAGCAGAGATTCAGGCAGCACAGATACGCAGTATTTT; d_gene: -; j_gene: TRBJ2-3; abundance: -; v_gene: TRBV15
CDR3aa: CASSRPEGNTEAFF; CDR3nt: TGCGCCAGCAGCCGCCCCGAGGGGAACACTGAAGCTTTCTTT; d_gene: -; j_gene: TRBJ1-1; abundance: -; v_gene: TRBV5-1
CDR3aa: CATSRDLVWLTGGELFF; CDR3nt: TGTGCCACCAGCAGAGATCTCGTGTGGCTAACAGGCGGGGAGCTGTTTTTT; d_gene: -; j_gene: TRBJ2-2; abundance: once; v_gene: TRBV15
CDR3aa: CASSPGTGGQETQYF; CDR3nt: TGTGCCAGCAGCCCCGGGACAGGGGGCCAAGAGACCCAGTACTTC; d_gene: TRBD1; j_gene: TRBJ2-5; abundance: -; v_gene: TRBV6-5
CDR3aa: CASSPMQAGGQETQYF; CDR3nt: TGTGCCAGCAGCCCTATGCAAGCGGGGGGGCAAGAGACCCAGTACTTC; d_gene: TRBD2; j_gene: TRBJ2-5; abundance: -; v_gene: TRBV11-2
CDR3aa: CASSLARQTDTQYF; CDR3nt: TGTGCCAGCAGCTTGGCCCGACAAACAGATACGCAGTATTTT; d_gene: -; j_gene: TRBJ2-3; abundance: -; v_gene: TRBV5-4
CDR3aa: CASSVEGTGTEPLHF; CDR3nt: TGTGCCAGCAGCGTAGAAGGGACAGGCACAGAACCACTCCACTTT; d_gene: TRBD1; j_gene: TRBJ1-6; abundance: -; v_gene: TRBV9
CDR3aa: CASSQEWTGRSSGANVLTF; CDR3nt: TGCGCCAGCAGCCAAGAGTGGACAGGGAGGAGCTCTGGGGCCAACGTCCTGACTTTC; d_gene: TRBD1; j_gene: TRBJ2-6; abundance: -; v_gene: TRBV4-3
CDR3aa: CSVRDSPSEPQHF; CDR3nt: TGCAGCGTCCGGGACAGTCCTTCGGAGCCCCAGCATTTT; d_gene: TRBD1; j_gene: TRBJ1-5; abundance: -; v_gene: TRBV29-1
CDR3aa: CASNLGGGRVGETQYF; CDR3nt: TGTGCCAGCAACCTTGGAGGGGGCAGGGTCGGGGAGACCCAGTACTTC; d_gene: -; j_gene: TRBJ2-5; abundance: once; v_gene: TRBV5-8
CDR3aa: CASSLEGAGAEQYF; CDR3nt: TGTGCCAGCAGCTTAGAGGGTGCGGGGGCCGAGCAGTACTTC; d_gene: -; j_gene: TRBJ2-7; abundance: once; v_gene: TRBV7-2
CDR3aa: CASSLGRIDEQYF; CDR3nt: TGCGCCAGCAGCTTGGGCAGGATAGACGAGCAGTACTTC; d_gene: -; j_gene: TRBJ2-7; abundance: -; v_gene: TRBV5-1
CDR3aa: CASSIAGAGNYGYTF; CDR3nt: TGTGCCAGTAGTATAGCGGGTGCGGGGAACTATGGCTACACCTTC; d_gene: -; j_gene: TRBJ1-2; abundance: few; v_gene: TRBV19
CDR3aa: CASSLAGSHEQYF; CDR3nt: TGCGCCAGCAGCTTGGCAGGGTCTCACGAGCAGTACTTC; d_gene: -; j_gene: TRBJ2-7; abundance: -; v_gene: TRBV5-1
CDR3aa: CASSLTGGVGNTIYF; CDR3nt: TGTGCCAGCAGCTTAACCGGAGGGGTCGGAAACACCATATATTTT; d_gene: -; j_gene: TRBJ1-3; abundance: -; v_gene: TRBV7-3
CDR3aa: CATSRDGLAGGTGELFF; CDR3nt: TGTGCCACCAGCAGAGATGGACTAGCGGGGGGCACCGGGGAGCTGTTTTTT; d_gene: TRBD2; j_gene: TRBJ2-2; abundance: -; v_gene: TRBV15
CDR3aa: CATQAVHGNTIYF; CDR3nt: TGTGCCACACAGGCAGTACATGGGAACACCATATATTTT; d_gene: -; j_gene: TRBJ1-3; abundance: -; v_gene: TRBV15
CDR3aa: CASSLAETGYNEQFF; CDR3nt: TGTGCCAGCAGCTTAGCGGAGACGGGCTACAATGAGCAGTTCTTC; d_gene: -; j_gene: TRBJ2-1; abundance: -; v_gene: TRBV7-2
CDR3aa: CASSIGGTFQETQYF; CDR3nt: TGTGCCAGTAGTATAGGGGGGACTTTTCAAGAGACCCAGTACTTC; d_gene: -; j_gene: TRBJ2-5; abundance: -; v_gene: TRBV19
CDR3aa: CSASGQGGRANEKLFF; CDR3nt: TGCAGTGCTAGTGGTCAGGGTGGACGGGCTAATGAAAAACTGTTTTTT; d_gene: -; j_gene: TRBJ1-4; abundance: once; v_gene: TRBV20-1
CDR3aa: CASSVAGEGNEQFF; CDR3nt: TGTGCCAGCAGTGTAGCGGGAGAAGGAAATGAGCAGTTCTTC; d_gene: TRBD2; j_gene: TRBJ2-1; abundance: -; v_gene: TRBV2
CDR3aa: CASTPRAGNSEAFF; CDR3nt: TGTGCCAGCACTCCCCGGGCAGGGAACTCCGAAGCTTTCTTT; d_gene: -; j_gene: TRBJ1-1; abundance: -; v_gene: TRBV3-1/TRBV3-2
CDR3aa: CASSFSYGTGDNQPQHF; CDR3nt: TGTGCCAGCAGTTTCTCCTATGGGACAGGGGACAATCAGCCCCAGCATTTT; d_gene: TRBD1; j_gene: TRBJ1-5; abundance: -; v_gene: TRBV27
CDR3aa: CATSRDPKGQATNEKLFF; CDR3nt: TGTGCCACCAGCAGAGATCCCAAAGGCCAGGCAACTAATGAAAAACTGTTTTTT; d_gene: -; j_gene: TRBJ1-4; abundance: few; v_gene: TRBV15
CDR3aa: CAWSLRVTEAFF; CDR3nt: TGTGCCTGGAGTTTGCGGGTCACTGAAGCTTTCTTT; d_gene: -; j_gene: TRBJ1-1; abundance: -; v_gene: TRBV30
CDR3aa: CASSPGLSYEQYF; CDR3nt: TGTGCCAGCAGTCCGGGACTGTCCTACGAGCAGTACTTC; d_gene: -; j_gene: TRBJ2-7; abundance: -; v_gene: TRBV5-6
CDR3aa: CASRRDRGDISNYGYTF; CDR3nt: TGTGCCAGCAGGCGCGACAGGGGCGATATATCTAACTATGGCTACACCTTC; d_gene: TRBD1; j_gene: TRBJ1-2; abundance: -; v_gene: TRBV27
CDR3aa: CASSPGDRENEKLFF; CDR3nt: TGTGCCAGCAGTCCCGGGGACAGGGAAAATGAAAAACTGTTTTTT; d_gene: TRBD1; j_gene: TRBJ1-4; abundance: -; v_gene: TRBV28
CDR3aa: CASTRLAGEKGDTQYF; CDR3nt: TGTGCCAGCACCAGACTAGCGGGAGAGAAGGGAGATACGCAGTATTTT; d_gene: TRBD2; j_gene: TRBJ2-3; abundance: -; v_gene: TRBV3-1/TRBV3-2
CDR3aa: CASSAQVNSYEQYF; CDR3nt: TGTGCCAGCAGCGCACAGGTTAACTCCTACGAGCAGTACTTC; d_gene: -; j_gene: TRBJ2-7; abundance: -; v_gene: TRBV9
CDR3aa: CASSQGLTRQETQYF; CDR3nt: TGTGCCAGCAGCCAAGGGCTGACAAGGCAAGAGACCCAGTACTTC; d_gene: -; j_gene: TRBJ2-5; abundance: -; v_gene: TRBV3-1/TRBV3-2
CDR3aa: CASSLGRQGENIQYF; CDR3nt: TGTGCCAGCAGCTTGGGTCGCCAGGGGGAAAACATTCAGTACTTC; d_gene: TRBD1; j_gene: TRBJ2-4; abundance: once; v_gene: TRBV5-4
CDR3aa: CAISESEGGARQDHEKLFF; CDR3nt: TGTGCCATCAGTGAGTCGGAAGGGGGCGCGCGTCAGGACCATGAAAAACTGTTTTTT; d_gene: TRBD1; j_gene: TRBJ1-4; abundance: once; v_gene: TRBV10-3
CDR3aa: CASSEAGALVYEQYF; CDR3nt: TGTGCCAGCAGTGAAGCGGGGGCTTTAGTGTACGAGCAGTACTTC; d_gene: -; j_gene: TRBJ2-7; abundance: -; v_gene: TRBV6-1
CDR3aa: CASAKRGLSTDTQYF; CDR3nt: TGTGCCAGCGCCAAGCGGGGCCTGAGCACAGATACGCAGTATTTT; d_gene: TRBD2; j_gene: TRBJ2-3; abundance: -; v_gene: TRBV6-4